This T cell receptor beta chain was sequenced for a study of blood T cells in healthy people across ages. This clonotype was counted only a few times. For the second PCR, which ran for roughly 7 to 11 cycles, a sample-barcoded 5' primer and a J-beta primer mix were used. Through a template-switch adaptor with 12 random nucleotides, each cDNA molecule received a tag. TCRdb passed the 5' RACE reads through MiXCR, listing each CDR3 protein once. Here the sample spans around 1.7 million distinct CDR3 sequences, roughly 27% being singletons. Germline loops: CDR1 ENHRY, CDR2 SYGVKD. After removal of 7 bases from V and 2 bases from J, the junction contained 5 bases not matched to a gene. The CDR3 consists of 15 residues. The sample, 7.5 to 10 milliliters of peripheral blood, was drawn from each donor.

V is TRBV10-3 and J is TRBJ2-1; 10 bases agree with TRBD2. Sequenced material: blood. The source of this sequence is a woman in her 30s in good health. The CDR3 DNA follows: TGTGCCATCAAGGTAGCGGGGGGAGCCTACAATGAGCAGTTCTTC. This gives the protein CAIKVAGGAYNEQFF.